The 25 T cell receptor beta chains below come from one sample, sequenced in a study of post-analysis software for immune sequencing data. Unique molecular identifiers had been added to the TCR beta cDNA libraries. Using its own MiXCR run on the PCR reads, TCRdb lists one record per CDR3 protein. The data hold about 160,000 distinct CDR3 sequences, with around 34% observed a single time. The specimen comprised blood, sampled after autologous hematopoietic stem cell transplantation. Receptor source: a girl aged 5 to 17 with multiple sclerosis.

V and J are TRBV7-9 and TRBJ1-2, with no clear D. Trimming shortened V by 0 bases and J by 4 bases, and 12 bases separated the two germline ends. Germline CDR1 and CDR2: SEHNR and FQNEAQ (reference sequence). CDR3 length equals 15 residues. CDR3 sequence: CASSLAGSDGYGYTF. The CDR3 region has the DNA TGTGCCAGCAGCTTAGCAGGCAGCGACGGCTATGGCTACACCTTC.

The CDR3 here is CASSQDLGAAQYF. The CDR3 region has the DNA TGTGCCAGCAGCCAAGATCTTGGGGCGGCCCAGTACTTC. The gene calls are TRBV14 and TRBJ2-5, with D possibly TRBD1 on 5 matching bases. The V gene lost 0 bases and the J gene lost 9 bases, with 11 bases spanning the gap. CDR3 length: 13 residues. Germline lookup yields CDR1 SGHDN and CDR2 FVKESK. The complete variable domain, with remaining parts taken from reference TRBV14 and TRBJ2-5, reads EAGVTQFPSHSVIEKGQTVTLRCDPISGHDNLYWYRRVMGKEIKFLLHFVKESKQDESGMPNNRFLAERTGGTYSTLKVQPAELEDSGVYFCASSQDLGAAQYFGPGTRLLVL.

As for this clonotype: A read error may explain this, as a much larger clone is one base away. V gene TRBV5-1 combines with J gene TRBJ1-2, with D tentatively TRBD1 (6 bases). CDR1 SGHRS and CDR2 YFSETQ come from the germline V gene. The CDR3 runs to 15 residues. The ends were cut back, 0 bases at V and 7 bases at J, with 16 bases in the middle. CDR3 in DNA: TGCGCCAGCAGCTTGGAAGGGGGTCGGATTGGTGGCTACACCTTC. Residues: CASSLEGGRIGGYTF.

The chain uses TRBV19 and TRBJ2-5; TRBD2 matches at 12 bases. CDR1 LNHDA and CDR2 SQIVND come from the germline V gene (reference sequence). The CDR3 runs to 14 residues. The J segment lost 4 bases and the V segment lost 4 bases, leaving 1 base of the junction unmatched. The CDR3 DNA is TGTGCCAGTAGTAGGGGACTAGCGGGAGAGACCCAGTACTTC. Amino acids: CASSRGLAGETQYF.

This clonotype was found a few times. The rearrangement joins TRBV6-1 to TRBJ1-5, with D perhaps matching TRBD1 (5 bases). This CDR3 is built from 17 residues. The ends were cut back, 2 bases at V and 0 bases at J, with 14 bases in the middle. Germline V gene lookup returns CDR1 MNHNS and CDR2 SASEGT. CDR3 in amino acids: CASSERGHLYSNQPQHF. DNA for the CDR3: TGTGCCAGCAGTGAAAGGGGCCATCTATATAGCAATCAGCCCCAGCATTTT.

CDR3 in DNA: TGTGCCAGCAGCTTGGACAGTGTATCGGGTACGCAGTATTTT. As protein: CASSLDSVSGTQYF. This chain joins TRBV7-6 and TRBJ2-3; possible D gene TRBD1, 6 bases. The V end lost 3 bases, the J end lost 8 bases, and 15 bases lay between the germline ends. The CDR3 consists of 14 residues. Germline-derived CDR1 and CDR2 are SGHVS and FNYEAQ.

The genes are TRBV10-3 and TRBJ2-1; a possible D gene is TRBD2 (5 bases). The germline gives CDR1 ENHRY, CDR2 SYGVKD. Trimming removed 7 bases from V and 3 bases from J, with 16 bases in between. CDR3 length equals 15 residues. CDR3 loop: CAITPNSESYNEQFF. CDR3 in DNA: TGTGCCATCACTCCGAATAGCGAGAGCTACAATGAGCAGTTCTTC.

The rearrangement joins TRBV6-1 to TRBJ2-3, with D unclear. The V end lost 6 bases, the J end lost 0 bases, and 10 bases lay between the germline ends. In germline, CDR1 is MNHNS, CDR2 SASEGT. The CDR3 is 14 amino acids. The CDR3 DNA follows: TGTGCCAGCAGGAGGCCGGACAGCACAGATACGCAGTATTTT. Translation: CASRRPDSTDTQYF.

This clonotype was seen a handful of times. The chain has TRBV20-1 and TRBJ2-3; D uncertain. V was cut by 0 bases and J by 5 bases, with 21 bases left in between. Germline CDR1 reads DFQATT; CDR2 reads SNEGSKA (reference sequence). The CDR3 is 17 residues long. The CDR3 DNA reads TGCAGTGCTAGAGACCGAGTAGCCACCCCTCTCAAAGATACGCAGTATTTT. It is translated as CSARDRVATPLKDTQYF.

This rearrangement joins TRBV29-1 to TRBJ1-1; D is unclear. The CDR3 is made up of 12 amino acids. Trimming shortened V by 7 bases and J by 6 bases, and 15 bases separated the two germline ends. Germline lookup yields CDR1 SQVTM and CDR2 ANQGSEA. The CDR3 sequence: CSASVWIAEAFF. In DNA form, the CDR3 reads TGCAGCGCTTCGGTCTGGATCGCTGAAGCTTTCTTT.

The chain links TRBV29-1 to TRBJ2-7, with D perhaps assigned TRBD1 or TRBD2 (5 bases each). CDR1 and CDR2 from the germline V gene are SQVTM and ANQGSEA. The CDR3 runs 13 residues. V was cut by 4 bases and J by 6 bases, with 16 bases left in between. The CDR3 DNA is TGCAGCGTTGCATTGGACGGGGCGGGCGAGCAGTACTTC. It translates to CSVALDGAGEQYF.

Worth noting for this clonotype: Compared with germline, one end of the junction differs, possibly owing to a read error. The chain is built from TRBV9 and TRBJ2-2, with a weak D call TRBD2 (6 bases). This CDR3 spans 14 amino acids. Germline-derived CDR1 and CDR2 are SGDLS and YYNGEE. This CDR3 reads CASSVGWGAGELFF. The DNA of the CDR3 is TGTGCCAGTAGCGTAGGGTGGGGGGCCGGGGAGCTGTTTTTT.

This clonotype was seen once. The gene calls are TRBV4-2 and TRBJ2-3, with TRBD1 matching 9 bases. Trimming cost V 1 base and J 4 bases; bases outside gene matches: 9. Per the germline V gene, CDR1 is LGHNA and CDR2 is YNFKEQ. The CDR3 has 17 residues. Here the CDR3 DNA reads TGTGCCAGCAGCCAAGTCCCGGGACAGGGTAGGGCAGATACGCAGTATTTT. Translation gives CASSQVPGQGRADTQYF.

This clonotype appeared a few times. The chain uses TRBV7-3 and TRBJ2-2; D is unresolved. The CDR3 is made up of 12 amino acids. Germline V gives CDR1 SGHTA, CDR2 FQGTGA. V was cut by 3 bases and J by 2 bases, with 1 base left in between. CDR3 residues: CASSFNTGELFF. Written as DNA, the CDR3 is TGTGCCAGCAGCTTTAACACCGGGGAGCTGTTTTTT.

In its sample, this clonotype was seen a few times. The rearrangement links TRBV6-2 or TRBV6-3 to TRBJ1-1; D unclear. In germline, CDR1 is MNHEY, CDR2 SVGEGT. V was cut by 6 bases and J by 4 bases, with 15 bases left in between. The CDR3 has 14 residues. The CDR3 DNA reads as TGTGCCAGCAGACAAGGTGGGCCAAGCACTGAAGCTTTCTTT. This gives the protein CASRQGGPSTEAFF.

Turning to this clonotype: A much bigger clone sits one base away, suggesting this may be a read error. The V call is TRBV6-2 or TRBV6-3, the J call TRBJ2-4, with a weak D call TRBD1 (5 bases). Trimming took off 6 bases at V and 13 bases at J, with 19 bases between the two ends. Germline loops: CDR1 MNHEY, CDR2 SVGEGT. This CDR3 contains 13 residues. This chain's CDR3 is CASSLDTYNEQYF. CDR3 DNA: TGTGCCAGCAGCCTGGACACCTACAATGAGCAGTACTTC.

This clonotype turned up a few times. The chain couples TRBV5-1 to TRBJ2-7; 9 bases agree with TRBD1. V was clipped by 8 bases and J by 5 bases; unmatched bases: 8. The CDR3 length is 13 residues. Germline-derived CDR1 and CDR2 are SGHRS and YFSETQ. CDR3 region: CASAGTGFHEQYF. The DNA of the CDR3 is TGCGCCAGTGCCGGGACAGGGTTTCACGAGCAGTACTTC.

The chain links TRBV20-1 to TRBJ2-3; D gene unclear. V lost 4 bases to trimming and J lost 4 bases, with 3 bases between them. CDR3 length: 10 residues. From germline, CDR1 is DFQATT and CDR2 SNEGSKA (reference sequence). Here the CDR3 reads CSANPDTQYF. CDR3 nucleotides: TGCAGTGCTAACCCAGATACGCAGTATTTT.

This clonotype is large within its sample. This chain connects TRBV4-1 to TRBJ2-1; weak D call: TRBD2 (6 bases). Germline loops: CDR1 MGHRA, CDR2 YSYEKL. Deletions cut 4 bases from V and 0 bases from J, with 25 bases between. The CDR3 length is 20 residues. CDR3 protein: CASSRTWRDEEFVSYNEQFF. CDR3 nucleotides: TGCGCCAGCAGCCGCACGTGGCGGGACGAAGAATTCGTCTCCTACAATGAGCAGTTCTTC.

This clonotype has a single count. The chain carries TRBV7-9 and TRBJ2-3; TRBD1 agrees at 7 bases. CDR3 length equals 15 residues. CDR1 SEHNR and CDR2 FQNEAQ come from the germline V gene (reference sequence). Trimming took 1 base from V and 1 from J; bases not matched to a gene: 2. In DNA form, the CDR3 reads TGTGCCAGCAGCTTAGTCACAGGGGGCACAGATACGCAGTATTTT. It encodes CASSLVTGGTDTQYF.

The CDR3 protein is CASSSRGYGYTF. The DNA for the CDR3 is TGTGCCAGCAGTTCAAGGGGCTATGGCTACACCTTC. This chain uses TRBV12-3 or TRBV12-4 with TRBJ1-2; D is perhaps TRBD1 (5 bases). Trimming cost V 4 bases and J 4 bases, with 7 bases left between them. The CDR3 runs 12 residues.

The rearrangement joins TRBV7-2 to TRBJ2-7; possible D gene TRBD2, 6 bases. V lost 1 base to trimming and J lost 4 bases, with 14 bases between them. Germline V gene data show CDR1 as SGHTA and CDR2 as FQGNSA. The CDR3 has 15 residues. The CDR3 protein is CASSLDGSLIYEQYF. The CDR3 DNA is TGTGCCAGCAGCTTAGACGGGAGCCTTATTTACGAGCAGTACTTC.

This clonotype was recorded a few times. The chain uses TRBV7-9 and TRBJ2-7, with a possible D match to TRBD1 (5 bases). Trimming stripped 5 bases from V and 6 bases from J, with 29 bases between. Germline V gives CDR1 SEHNR, CDR2 FQNEAQ (reference sequence). The CDR3 spans 18 residues. CDR3 DNA sequence: TGTGCCAGCAGCCCCCACAACCAAGCGACAGTAGGACCTCTCGAGCAGTACTTC. Translating gives CASSPHNQATVGPLEQYF.

This clonotype was counted a few times. The rearrangement links TRBV20-1 to TRBJ2-5, with D uncertain. The germline CDR1 and CDR2 sequences are DFQATT and SNEGSKA (reference sequence). V lost 5 bases and J 1 base, leaving 8 bases between the germline ends. The CDR3 is made up of 12 amino acids. Written as DNA, the CDR3 is TGCAGTGCTCGTGCACCCCAAGAGACCCAGTACTTC. It translates to CSARAPQETQYF.

Concerning this clonotype: The junction and the germline gene differ at one end; a read error may be behind it. The rearrangement links TRBV9 to TRBJ2-1, with 12 positions matching TRBD2. The CDR3 sequence is 16 residues long. Germline assignment: CDR1 SGDLS and CDR2 YYNGEE. CDR3 sequence: CASSGRLAGAYNERFF. For the CDR3, the DNA is TGTGCCAGCAGCGGGAGACTAGCGGGAGCCTACAATGAGCGGTTCTTC.